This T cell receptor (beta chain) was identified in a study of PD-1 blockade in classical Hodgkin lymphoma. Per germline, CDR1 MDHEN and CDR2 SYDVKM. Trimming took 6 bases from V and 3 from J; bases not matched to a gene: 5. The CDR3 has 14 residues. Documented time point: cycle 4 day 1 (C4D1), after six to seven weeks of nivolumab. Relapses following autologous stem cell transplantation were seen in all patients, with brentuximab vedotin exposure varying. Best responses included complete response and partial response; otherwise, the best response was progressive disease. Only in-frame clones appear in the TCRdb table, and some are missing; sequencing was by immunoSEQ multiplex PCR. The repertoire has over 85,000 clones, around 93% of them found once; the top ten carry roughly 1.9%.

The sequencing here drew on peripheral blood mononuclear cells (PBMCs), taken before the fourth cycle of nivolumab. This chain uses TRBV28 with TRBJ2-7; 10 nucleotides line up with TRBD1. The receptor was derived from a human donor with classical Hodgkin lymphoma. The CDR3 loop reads CASRPGQGIYEQYF. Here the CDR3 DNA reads TGTGCCAGCAGGCCGGGACAGGGGATCTACGAGCAGTACTTC.